This is a list of T cell receptor beta chains from one sample in a study of beta chain features in type 1 diabetes. Produced via immunoSEQ multiplex PCR; TCRdb's table is partial and in-frame only. The sample yields 900,000 or so clones, about a sixth seen once. Sequences were obtained from naive CD4+ T cells from blood. Every receptor here comes from a woman aged 18 to 35 in good health. CDR3s include the opening cysteine and the closing phenylalanine or tryptophan. A D gene is named only where the DNA matches it firmly. Clone size appears in some rows only: once, few, many, or a class for an expanded clone.

size,J,D,V,CDR3,DNA
.,TRBJ2-3,TRBD2,TRBV19,CASALAGGPLRTDTQYF,TGTGCCAGCGCGCTAGCGGGAGGGCCCCTCCGCACAGATACGCAGTATTTT
.,TRBJ2-3,.,TRBV11-2,CASSRDASTDTQYF,TGTGCCAGCAGCCGGGACGCTAGCACAGATACGCAGTATTTT
.,TRBJ1-2,.,TRBV19,CASSITAIGYGYTF,TGTGCCAGTAGTATAACGGCTATCGGGTATGGCTACACCTTC
few,TRBJ2-1,TRBD2,TRBV29-1,CSAPSGTSGPLGQFF,TGCAGCGCCCCCTCCGGGACTAGCGGCCCGCTGGGGCAGTTCTTC
.,TRBJ1-1,TRBD1,TRBV7-2,CASSFTGTGVAFF,TGTGCCAGCAGCTTCACCGGGACAGGCGTCGCTTTCTTT
.,TRBJ2-1,TRBD1,TRBV7-8,CASSHSRDSNEQFF,TGTGCCAGCAGCCACTCCCGGGACAGCAATGAGCAGTTCTTC
.,TRBJ2-7,.,TRBV19,CASSTFLGGTYEQYF,TGTGCCAGTAGTACCTTCTTAGGCGGGACCTACGAGCAGTACTTC
.,TRBJ2-2,TRBD1,TRBV28,CASRPGTGVAGELFF,TGTGCCAGCAGACCCGGGACAGGGGTTGCCGGGGAGCTGTTTTTT
.,TRBJ2-3,.,TRBV5-1,CASRPGPTNTDTQYF,TGCGCCAGCAGACCGGGACCAACCAACACAGATACGCAGTATTTT
many,TRBJ1-3,TRBD1,TRBV23-1,CASRSTGAGNTIYF,TGCGCCAGCAGATCGACAGGGGCCGGAAACACCATATATTTT
few,TRBJ2-7,.,TRBV21-1,CAWRRVSNYEQYF,TGTGCCTGGCGTAGGGTGTCAAACTACGAGCAGTACTTC
.,TRBJ1-2,.,TRBV28,CASSLGVRDYGYTF,TGTGCCAGCAGTTTGGGGGTTCGCGACTATGGCTACACCTTC
.,TRBJ2-1,.,TRBV9,CASSDGQYNEQFF,TGTGCCAGCAGCGACGGACAATACAATGAGCAGTTCTTC
few,TRBJ1-2,.,TRBV18,CASSPGHNYGYTF,TGTGCCAGCTCACCGGGCCACAACTATGGCTACACCTTC
.,TRBJ1-4,.,TRBV11-3,CASSLEGGGEKLFF,TGTGCCAGCAGCTTAGAAGGGGGAGGAGAAAAACTGTTTTTT
few,TRBJ2-5,.,TRBV29-1,CSYRRDTGWTQYF,TGCAGCTATCGCCGGGACACAGGTTGGACCCAGTACTTC
few,TRBJ2-7,.,TRBV18,CASSPGPTNAYEQYF,TGTGCCAGCTCACCCGGGCCTACCAACGCCTACGAGCAGTACTTC